This TCR beta chain derives from a study of blood T cell repertoires in COVID-19. In the study overall: Donors in the United States, Italy and Spain gave samples during acute or convalescent COVID-19.

The CDR3 has 14 residues. Germline CDR1 reads GTSNPN; CDR2 reads SVGIG (reference sequence). V gave up 2 bases and J gave up 6 bases, with 14 bases separating them. Per the original methods: Amplification with reference gene primers provided the estimates of nucleated cell counts. Using immunoSEQ multiplex PCR, the repertoire was profiled, and TCRdb retains in-frame clones only, with some absent. D and trimming were read from the DNA, whereas the V and J calls and clone size are those reported in that table. The sample shows 200,000 to 250,000 clones, about 84% of them seen only once. Living in 20 to 30 US areas, the participants were between roughly 18 and 95 years of age.

The rearrangement joins TRBV30 to TRBJ2-4, with a weak D call TRBD1 (6 bases). The sequence came from a woman aged 50 to 65 who had recovered from COVID-19. Source material: PBMCs or T cells enriched from blood (not recorded which). The CDR3 nucleotides are TGTGCCTGGAGTTCGGATAGGGGGATAAACATTCAGTACTTC. Protein sequence: CAWSSDRGINIQYF.